What follows are 2 T cell receptor beta chains derived from one specimen sequenced in a study of blood T cells in healthy people across ages. Combining a sample-barcoded 5' primer with a J-beta primer mix, a second PCR ran for roughly 6 to 11 cycles. TCRdb recomputed calls from the 5' RACE reads with MiXCR, one row per CDR3 protein. This table has about 780,000 distinct CDR3 sequences, around 68% appearing once. The sample taken for sequencing was blood. All receptors come from a man under 40 in good health.

This sequence joins TRBV28 and TRBJ1-1; no clear D. Germline CDR1 reads MDHEN; CDR2 reads SYDVKM. Trimming cost V 2 bases and J 1 base, with 8 bases left between them. The length of the CDR3 is 14 residues. This CDR3 is CASSLRPPNTEAFF. The CDR3 coding sequence is TGTGCCAGCAGTTTAAGGCCGCCGAACACTGAAGCTTTCTTT.

The chain carries TRBV6-6 and TRBJ2-1; TRBD2 is a possible D gene (6 bases). The ends were cut back, 5 bases at V and 2 bases at J, with 16 bases in the middle. Germline V lookup: CDR1 MNHNY, CDR2 SVGAGI (reference sequence). The CDR3 extends over 16 amino acids. The CDR3 nucleotides read TGTGCCAGCAGTACCCCAGGCGGGACTGCCTACAATGAGCAGTTCTTC. As protein: CASSTPGGTAYNEQFF.